The sequence of this T cell receptor beta chain was determined in a study of beta chain features in type 1 diabetes. Across the whole study: There were about 110,000,000 sorted cells examined across all samples.

The CDR3 runs to 13 residues. The germline gives CDR1 SGHDT, CDR2 YYEEEE. Trimming cost V 1 base and J 3 bases, with 6 bases left between them. Findings and caveats of the study: Sampled from patients, naive, central memory and Treg TCRB repertoires appeared more similar than those sampled from healthy donors. TCRB CDR3s were moderately but significantly shorter in Type 1 diabetes patients in all four CD4+ subsets. High-TCR-expressing cells could be over-represented by cDNA sequencing.

This clone has a handful of counts. The target antigen is unknown. Reverse transcription of all isolated RNA meant that expressed TCRB transcripts were sequenced. Roughly 3.6 million reads, on average, came from each naive, central memory and regulatory T cell sample. The repertoire was sequenced with immunoSEQ multiplex PCR; TCRdb's copy has only in-frame clones and lacks some. The table includes roughly 260,000 clones, about a fifth detected once. The chain employs TRBV5-6 and TRBJ2-3; D unresolved. Sequencing was done on a sample of naive CD4+ T cells from blood. This TCR came from a woman between 35 and 50 years old with type 1 diabetes. As DNA, the CDR3 is TGTGCCAGCAGCTTGCTAGGAACAGATACGCAGTATTTT. It encodes CASSLLGTDTQYF.